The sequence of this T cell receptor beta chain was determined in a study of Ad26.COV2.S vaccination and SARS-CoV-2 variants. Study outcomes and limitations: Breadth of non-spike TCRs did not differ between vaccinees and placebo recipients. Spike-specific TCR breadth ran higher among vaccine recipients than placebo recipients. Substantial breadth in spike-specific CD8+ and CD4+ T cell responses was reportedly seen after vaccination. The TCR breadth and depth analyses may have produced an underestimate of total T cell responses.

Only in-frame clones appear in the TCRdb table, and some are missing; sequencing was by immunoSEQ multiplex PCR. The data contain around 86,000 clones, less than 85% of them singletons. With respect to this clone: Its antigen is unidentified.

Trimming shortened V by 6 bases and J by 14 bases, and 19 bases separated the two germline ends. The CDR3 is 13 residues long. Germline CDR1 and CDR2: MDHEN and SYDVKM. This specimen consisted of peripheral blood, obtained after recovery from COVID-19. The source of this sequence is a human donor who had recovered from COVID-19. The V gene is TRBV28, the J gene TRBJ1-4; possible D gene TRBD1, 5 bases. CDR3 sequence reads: CASSYLGGDGLFF. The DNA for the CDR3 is TGTGCCAGCAGCTACTTGGGTGGGGACGGTCTGTTTTTT.